This is a list of T cell receptor beta chains from one sample in a study of blood T cell repertoires in COVID-19. The table came from immunoSEQ multiplex PCR; TCRdb's copy has only in-frame clones and leaves some out. This table holds 140,000 or so clones, 80% to 85% found once. The sample consisted of peripheral blood. The origin of the receptors is a human donor in a cohort sampled during active COVID-19. Both conserved end residues are part of each CDR3. D genes are given only for firm matches. Expanded clones are given a class, and other clones once, few, many or no size at all.

>TRBV7-9|.|TRBJ1-6|TRBD1
CASSLGQGHSSPLHF
TGTGCCAGCAGCTTAGGACAGGGGCACAGTTCACCCCTCCACTTT
>TRBV28|.|TRBJ2-1|.
CASTKGVYNEQFF
TGTGCCAGCACCAAGGGAGTCTACAATGAGCAGTTCTTC
>TRBV19|.|TRBJ1-2|.
CASSMAWAGMSGYTF
TGTGCCAGTAGTATGGCGTGGGCAGGGATGAGCGGCTACACCTTC
>TRBV7-9|.|TRBJ2-5|.
CASNNPTTDSQETQYF
TGTGCCAGCAATAACCCTACAACGGACAGCCAAGAGACCCAGTACTTC
>TRBV5-5|.|TRBJ1-2|.
CASSLTDNYGYTF
TGTGCCAGCAGCTTGACAGACAACTATGGCTACACCTTC
>TRBV27|.|TRBJ2-1|.
CASSQRLDEQFF
TGTGCCAGCAGCCAGCGTCTGGATGAGCAGTTCTTC
>TRBV5-6|.|TRBJ2-7|.
CASSSRQTYEQYF
TGTGCCAGCAGCTCCAGACAGACCTACGAGCAGTACTTC
>TRBV7-6|few|TRBJ1-4|.
CASSLARNEKLFF
TGTGCCAGCAGCTTAGCCCGGAATGAAAAACTGTTTTTT
>TRBV28|many|TRBJ1-1|.
CASSYRVGTEAFF
TGTGCCAGCAGCTACAGGGTGGGCACTGAAGCTTTCTTT
>TRBV6-5|.|TRBJ1-1|.
CASSYGTPNTEAFF
TGTGCCAGCAGTTACGGGACACCGAACACTGAAGCTTTCTTT
>TRBV28|.|TRBJ2-3|TRBD2
CASSSSGLGEGTQYF
TGTGCCAGCAGTTCATCGGGACTAGGGGAGGGTACGCAGTATTTT
>TRBV11-3|few|TRBJ2-7|.
CASSLDEGEQYF
TGTGCCAGCAGCTTAGACGAGGGAGAGCAGTACTTC
>TRBV24-1|.|TRBJ1-5|TRBD1
CATSDPTGGSNQPQHF
TGTGCCACCAGTGACCCTACAGGGGGTAGCAATCAGCCCCAGCATTTT
>TRBV13|.|TRBJ2-3|.
CASSYAGTDTQYF
TGTGCCAGCAGCTACGCAGGGACAGATACGCAGTATTTT
>TRBV7-3|.|TRBJ2-3|.
CASSLKTLGSGGGTDTQYF
TGTGCCAGCAGCTTAAAGACTCTAGGGAGTGGCGGAGGCACAGATACGCAGTATTTT
>TRBV7-2|few|TRBJ1-1|.
CASSFGGSTEAFF
TGTGCCAGCAGCTTTGGGGGGTCCACTGAAGCTTTCTTT
>TRBV28|.|TRBJ1-5|TRBD1
CASRYWGQGRGQPQHF
TGTGCCAGCAGGTACTGGGGACAGGGGAGGGGTCAGCCCCAGCATTTT
>TRBV11-2|.|TRBJ2-1|.
CASSLVTGVGNEQFF
TGTGCCAGCAGCTTAGTGACCGGGGTGGGGAATGAGCAGTTCTTC
>TRBV5-1|.|TRBJ2-1|.
CASRNEPSSYNEQFF
TGCGCCAGCAGAAACGAGCCAAGCTCCTACAATGAGCAGTTCTTC
>TRBV7-6|.|TRBJ2-2|TRBD2
CASSHRTSANTGELFF
TGTGCCAGCAGCCACAGGACTAGCGCGAACACCGGGGAGCTGTTTTTT
>TRBV11-2|once|TRBJ2-7|.
CASSLDPPPLVGEQYF
TGTGCCAGCAGCTTAGACCCACCCCCCCTAGTGGGCGAGCAGTACTTC
>TRBV4-1|.|TRBJ2-1|TRBD1
CASSQLRTGGRLGEQFF
TGCGCCAGCAGCCAATTACGCACAGGGGGCAGATTGGGTGAGCAGTTCTTC
>TRBV5-1|.|TRBJ1-4|TRBD1
CASSPDRVGTNEKLFF
TGCGCCAGCAGCCCCGACAGGGTGGGGACTAATGAAAAACTGTTTTTT
>TRBV11-2|.|TRBJ1-6|.
CASSPGLYNSPLHF
TGTGCCAGCAGTCCGGGACTCTATAATTCACCCCTCCACTTT
>TRBV7-8|.|TRBJ2-7|TRBD1
CASSSGTGGLGSYEQYF
TGTGCCAGCAGCTCGGGGACAGGGGGCTTAGGTTCCTACGAGCAGTACTTC
>TRBV28|.|TRBJ1-3|.
CASSLIVGNTIYF
TGTGCCAGCAGTTTAATAGTTGGAAACACCATATATTTT
>TRBV24-1|.|TRBJ2-2|TRBD2
CATSEWTSGTGELFF
TGTGCCACCAGTGAGTGGACTAGCGGGACCGGGGAGCTGTTTTTT
>TRBV19|.|TRBJ2-7|TRBD1
CASSSGTGTYEQYF
TGTGCCAGTAGTAGCGGGACAGGCACCTACGAGCAGTACTTC
>TRBV6-5|.|TRBJ1-2|TRBD1
CASGTGGSLNGYTF
TGTGCCAGCGGTACAGGGGGATCACTGAATGGCTACACCTTC
>TRBV7-8|.|TRBJ1-1|.
CASSLEGGARATEAFF
TGTGCCAGCAGCTTAGAGGGCGGGGCCCGCGCGACTGAAGCTTTCTTT
>TRBV7-9|few|TRBJ2-7|TRBD2
CASSTSGTSGSFYEQYF
TGTGCCAGCAGCACTAGCGGGACTAGCGGGAGTTTCTACGAGCAGTACTTC
>TRBV6-5|once|TRBJ1-2|TRBD1
CASSYSKQGGYGYTF
TGTGCCAGCAGTTACTCCAAACAGGGGGGATATGGCTACACCTTC
>TRBV6-4|few|TRBJ2-6|TRBD1
CASSDRGLAGANVLTF
TGTGCCAGCAGTGACAGGGGGCTTGCTGGGGCCAACGTCCTGACTTTC
>TRBV5-4|few|TRBJ1-6|TRBD1
CASRGQGTSPLHF
TGTGCCAGCAGAGGACAGGGGACTTCACCCCTCCACTTT
>TRBV29-1|once|TRBJ2-7|.
CSALPGTGPYEQYF
TGCAGCGCACTTCCCGGGACTGGTCCCTACGAGCAGTACTTC
>TRBV2|few|TRBJ2-7|TRBD2
CASSEGGSSYEQYF
TGTGCCAGCAGTGAGGGCGGGAGCTCCTACGAGCAGTACTTC
>TRBV6-6|.|TRBJ2-7|TRBD2
CASGTRAYEQYF
TGTGCCAGCGGGACTAGAGCCTACGAGCAGTACTTC
>TRBV19|.|TRBJ2-5|.
CASSNPSGRGFQETQYF
TGTGCCAGTAGTAACCCCTCCGGGAGAGGGTTCCAAGAGACCCAGTACTTC
>TRBV9|.|TRBJ1-3|.
CASSTTGFSGNTIYF
TGTGCCAGCAGCACCACAGGGTTCTCTGGAAACACCATATATTTT
>TRBV28|.|TRBJ2-1|TRBD2
CASSLRTPLAAYGNEQFF
TGTGCCAGCAGTTTAAGGACCCCTCTAGCGGCTTATGGTAATGAGCAGTTCTTC
>TRBV7-9|.|TRBJ1-4|.
CASSLASGAATNEKLFF
TGTGCCAGCAGCTTAGCTTCAGGGGCCGCAACTAATGAAAAACTGTTTTTT
>TRBV29-1|.|TRBJ1-3|TRBD1
CSGRDSQGNTIYF
TGCAGCGGTAGGGACAGTCAAGGAAACACCATATATTTT
>TRBV14|.|TRBJ2-2|.
CASSRLRLTDTGELFF
TGTGCCAGCAGCCGCCTGCGACTCACGGACACCGGGGAGCTGTTTTTT
>TRBV6-5|.|TRBJ2-2|.
CATQTGNTGELFF
TGTGCCACCCAGACAGGGAACACCGGGGAGCTGTTTTTT
>TRBV6-5|few|TRBJ2-7|TRBD1
CASSRDREYEQYF
TGTGCCAGCAGTAGGGACAGGGAATACGAGCAGTACTTC
>TRBV9|few|TRBJ2-1|.
CASTPKEGTYNEQFF
TGTGCCAGCACTCCAAAGGAGGGCACCTACAATGAGCAGTTCTTC
>TRBV27|.|TRBJ2-1|TRBD1
CASSFGDRGSYNEQFF
TGTGCCAGCAGTTTTGGGGACAGGGGCTCCTACAATGAGCAGTTCTTC
>TRBV9|once|TRBJ2-2|.
CASSVGQPSGELFF
TGTGCCAGCAGCGTAGGACAGCCTTCCGGGGAGCTGTTTTTT
>TRBV2|.|TRBJ1-4|TRBD1
CATQGGPNEKLFF
TGTGCCACACAGGGGGGTCCTAATGAAAAACTGTTTTTT
>TRBV10-3|.|TRBJ2-1|TRBD1
CAITPGTRTGDRADHNEQFF
TGTGCCATCACACCCGGCACCCGGACAGGGGATCGTGCCGACCACAATGAGCAGTTCTTC
>TRBV28|.|TRBJ1-1|.
CASSAGFGAEAFF
TGTGCCAGCAGCGCAGGGTTCGGCGCTGAAGCTTTCTTT
>TRBV5-1|.|TRBJ1-2|TRBD1
CASTWGRWTGSGYGYTF
TGCGCCAGCACCTGGGGTAGATGGACAGGGTCGGGCTATGGCTACACCTTC
>TRBV28|.|TRBJ1-2|TRBD1
CASSMTGAPNYGYTF
TGTGCCAGCAGTATGACAGGGGCCCCTAACTATGGCTACACCTTC
>TRBV6-1|.|TRBJ1-4|TRBD1
CASSARDRVHNEKLFF
TGTGCCAGCAGTGCCCGTGACAGGGTACATAATGAAAAACTGTTTTTT
>TRBV28|.|TRBJ2-7|.
CASSTHPRGFLYEQYF
TGTGCCAGCAGTACCCACCCTCGGGGATTCCTCTACGAGCAGTACTTC